These T cell receptor beta chains were read from a single sample in a study of beta chain features in type 1 diabetes. Sequencing used immunoSEQ multiplex PCR; TCRdb keeps in-frame clones, though not all of them. The sample shows fewer than 200,000 clones, about 13% of them seen only once. The specimen was central memory CD4+ T cells from blood. These receptors all come from a woman aged 18-29 years in good health. The CDR3 runs from the conserved cysteine through the conserved F or W. A D gene is named only where the DNA matches it firmly. Size is stated for part of the rows, as once, few or many counts, or as a class when the clone is expanded.

NA | TRBJ1-2 | TRBV7-9 | TRBD1 | CASSRGTGGADGYTF | TGTGCCAGCAGCAGAGGGACAGGGGGCGCGGATGGCTACACCTTC
NA | TRBJ2-7 | TRBV2 | NA | CASSETAIYEQYF | TGTGCCAGCTCTGAGACAGCTATCTACGAGCAGTACTTC
many | TRBJ1-5 | TRBV28 | NA | CASSSYGGQPQHF | TGTGCCAGCAGTTCCTATGGAGGGCAGCCCCAGCATTTT
few | TRBJ2-1 | TRBV15 | NA | CATSMRLVVTNEQFF | TGTGCCACCAGCATGAGACTAGTTGTTACAAATGAGCAGTTCTTC
few | TRBJ1-2 | TRBV6-1 | NA | CASSEALGTPTFYTF | TGTGCCAGCAGTGAAGCGCTGGGGACACCGACTTTCTACACCTTC
NA | TRBJ2-2 | TRBV14 | NA | CASSLDRYTGELFF | TGTGCCAGCAGCTTGGACAGATACACCGGGGAGCTGTTTTTT
NA | TRBJ2-3 | TRBV28 | TRBD2 | CASSLRGREGRGDTQYF | TGTGCCAGCAGTTTGAGAGGGCGGGAGGGCCGTGGAGATACGCAGTATTTT
few | TRBJ2-1 | TRBV28 | TRBD2 | CASKRERIYNEQFF | TGTGCCAGCAAGCGGGAGCGAATCTACAATGAGCAGTTCTTC
few | TRBJ2-1 | TRBV28 | TRBD1 | CASSGTGAYNEQFF | TGTGCCAGCAGTGGGACAGGGGCCTACAATGAGCAGTTCTTC
NA | TRBJ1-2 | TRBV6-4 | NA | CASSDSAGYGYTF | TGTGCCAGCAGTGACTCCGCAGGTTATGGCTACACCTTC
NA | TRBJ1-1 | TRBV29-1 | TRBD1 | CSVADRGRNTEAFF | TGCAGCGTCGCGGACAGGGGGCGGAACACTGAAGCTTTCTTT
few | TRBJ1-2 | TRBV6-6 | NA | CASSYSYGGGGYTF | TGTGCCAGCAGTTACTCGTACGGGGGAGGCGGCTACACCTTC
NA | TRBJ2-6 | TRBV15 | NA | CATSRDRSSSGANVLTF | TGTGCCACCAGCAGAGATCGCTCGAGCTCTGGGGCCAACGTCCTGACTTTC
NA | TRBJ2-7 | TRBV6-5 | TRBD2 | CASSSQGGGSYEQYF | TGTGCCAGCAGTTCCCAAGGCGGGGGGTCCTACGAGCAGTACTTC
few | TRBJ2-7 | TRBV4-3 | TRBD2 | CASSRTSGYEQYF | TGCGCCAGCAGCCGGACTAGCGGATACGAGCAGTACTTC
NA | TRBJ2-3 | TRBV30 | NA | CAWSVPVDTQYF | TGTGCCTGGAGTGTACCAGTAGATACGCAGTATTTT
NA | TRBJ2-2 | TRBV7-6 | NA | CASSAQQAFTGELFF | TGTGCCAGCAGCGCTCAACAGGCTTTCACCGGGGAGCTGTTTTTT
NA | TRBJ1-5 | TRBV4-1 | NA | CASSQERTLLHQPQHF | TGCGCCAGCAGCCAAGAAAGGACTCTTTTACATCAGCCCCAGCATTTT
few | TRBJ1-2 | TRBV7-2 | NA | CASSPAGGALYGYTF | TGTGCCAGCAGCCCTGCCGGGGGGGCGCTCTATGGCTACACCTTC
NA | TRBJ2-7 | TRBV19 | NA | CASSTPGHSYEQYF | TGTGCCAGTAGTACCCCGGGACATTCCTACGAGCAGTACTTC
few | TRBJ1-1 | TRBV4-2 | NA | CASSQGEGGVDFRYTEAFF | TGTGCCAGCAGCCAAGGGGAAGGAGGGGTTGATTTCAGATACACTGAAGCTTTCTTT
NA | TRBJ2-2 | TRBV19 | TRBD1 | CASSLSGQGTGELFF | TGTGCCAGTAGTTTGTCCGGACAGGGGACCGGGGAGCTGTTTTTT
NA | TRBJ2-7 | TRBV28 | NA | CASSPLGLQGSHEQYF | TGTGCCAGCAGCCCCCTTGGGCTACAGGGATCCCACGAGCAGTACTTC
many | TRBJ1-3 | TRBV2 | TRBD1 | CASSLILTGASGNTIYF | TGTGCCAGCAGTCTGATCCTAACAGGGGCCTCTGGAAACACCATATATTTT
NA | TRBJ1-5 | TRBV4-2 | TRBD1 | CASSQEGGQRYQPQHF | TGTGCCAGCAGCCAAGAAGGGGGACAGCGATATCAGCCCCAGCATTTT
NA | TRBJ2-1 | TRBV30 | TRBD2 | CAWRLTSGDNEQFF | TGTGCCTGGAGGCTGACTAGCGGAGACAATGAGCAGTTCTTC
NA | TRBJ2-1 | TRBV18 | NA | CASSPGQGSYNEQFF | TGTGCCAGCTCACCAGGCCAGGGGTCCTACAATGAGCAGTTCTTC
few | TRBJ2-7 | TRBV10-3 | TRBD2 | CAISESESGRASSFEQYF | TGTGCCATCAGTGAGTCCGAAAGCGGGAGGGCCAGTTCGTTCGAGCAGTACTTC
NA | TRBJ2-5 | TRBV5-6 | NA | CASSLYSGQETQYF | TGTGCCAGCAGCTTGTACTCGGGGCAAGAGACCCAGTACTTC
NA | TRBJ1-1 | TRBV11-1 | NA | CASSLERVRAEAFF | TGTGCCAGCAGCTTAGAGAGGGTTCGGGCTGAAGCTTTCTTT
few | TRBJ1-5 | TRBV5-1 | NA | CASSLGFSGNNQPQHF | TGCGCCAGCAGCTTGGGGTTCTCGGGGAACAATCAGCCCCAGCATTTT
NA | TRBJ2-3 | TRBV28 | TRBD2 | CASSLITSGKHTDTQYF | TGTGCCAGCAGTTTAATAACTAGCGGGAAACACACAGATACGCAGTATTTT
NA | TRBJ2-7 | TRBV18 | NA | CASSPGRGKEQYF | TGTGCCAGCTCACCAGGCCGGGGAAAGGAGCAGTACTTC
NA | TRBJ1-5 | TRBV28 | TRBD1 | CASKTGGGQPQHF | TGTGCCAGCAAGACAGGGGGCGGGCAGCCCCAGCATTTT
NA | TRBJ2-1 | TRBV1 | NA | CTSSQDKRNGSYNEQFF | TGCACCAGCAGCCAAGATAAGCGGAACGGCTCCTACAATGAGCAGTTCTTC
NA | TRBJ2-2 | TRBV5-1 | NA | CASTSSSVNTGELFF | TGCGCCAGCACCTCATCCAGCGTAAACACCGGGGAGCTGTTTTTT
NA | TRBJ2-1 | TRBV6-6 | NA | CASSYIGDRSYNEQFF | TGTGCCAGCAGTTACATCGGAGACAGGTCCTACAATGAGCAGTTCTTC
NA | TRBJ2-1 | TRBV11-2 | NA | CASSLDGHAGNEQFF | TGTGCCAGCAGCTTAGATGGACACGCCGGCAATGAGCAGTTCTTC
few | TRBJ1-1 | TRBV5-4 | NA | CASSFGLGGPNTEAFF | TGTGCCAGCAGCTTCGGGCTGGGCGGGCCGAACACTGAAGCTTTCTTT
many | TRBJ2-4 | TRBV7-9 | NA | CASSLGGVLAKNIQYF | TGTGCCAGCAGCTTAGGGGGGGTTCTAGCCAAAAACATTCAGTACTTC
few | TRBJ2-5 | TRBV7-6 | NA | CASSPTGFGETQYF | TGTGCCAGCAGCCCTACAGGGTTTGGAGAGACCCAGTACTTC